This TCR beta chain was sequenced during a study of shared clonotypes between healthy human individuals. Generated by immunoSEQ multiplex PCR, the TCRdb table keeps only in-frame clones and is missing some. The sample yields around 1.9 million clones, more than 85% seen once. This CDR3 region has 11 residues. Trimming cost V 8 bases and J 3 bases, with 8 bases left between them. Germline V gene sequence: CDR1 MNHEY, CDR2 SMNVEV (reference sequence). CD45RO-negative cells were positively selected for CCR7, leaving out terminally differentiated effector memory CD45RA+ cells. The V call is TRBV27, the J call TRBJ2-7; perhaps TRBD2 as D (5 bases). The receptor was derived from a man between 18 and 29 years old in good health. Some clones in this sample may be carry-over from other donors' samples. Sequencing used naive CD8+ T cells from PBMCs. The chain's CDR3 is CASRTYYEQYF. The CDR3 DNA follows: TGTGCCAGCCGGACTTACTACGAGCAGTACTTC.